Shown below are 14 T cell receptor beta chains from a single sample sequenced in a study of T cells in localized non-small cell lung cancer. The method was immunoSEQ multiplex PCR; TCRdb's version includes in-frame clones alone and lacks a portion of them. The data contain roughly 28,000 clones, around 83% of them seen just once; the ten biggest clones take up roughly 4.5%. The sample in question was peripheral blood, obtained before any cancer treatment. The receptors were gathered from a woman aged 35-70 years with stage I lung adenocarcinoma.

The J gene is TRBJ1-2, the V gene TRBV5-6; D is ambiguous. The CDR3 is 11 amino acids. V lost 3 bases and J lost 6, with 6 bases in between. The germline V gene has CDR1 SGHDT and CDR2 YYEEEE. The DNA for the CDR3 is TGTGCCAGCAGCTGGGCAGATGGCTACACCTTC. Amino acids: CASSWADGYTF.

This clone came up a few times. This sequence joins TRBV18 and TRBJ2-5; tentatively, D is TRBD1 (5 bases). The V gene lost 6 bases and the J gene lost 1 base, with 12 bases spanning the gap. Germline V lookup: CDR1 KGHSH, CDR2 LQKENI. The CDR3 runs 14 residues. The CDR3 DNA follows: TGTGCCAGCTCGCTCCGACAGACCCAAGAGACCCAGTACTTC. Its translation: CASSLRQTQETQYF.

The V and J genes are TRBV6-1 and TRBJ2-6; D may be TRBD1 or TRBD2 (5 bases each). CDR1 MNHNS and CDR2 SASEGT come from the germline V gene. This CDR3 is built from 15 residues. The ends were cut back, 2 bases at V and 2 bases at J, with 7 bases in the middle. CDR3 sequence (DNA): TGTGCCAGCAGTGAAATGGGGGCTGGGGCCAACGTCCTGACTTTC. This encodes CASSEMGAGANVLTF.

This chain joins TRBV7-9 and TRBJ2-2; 13 bases match TRBD2. This CDR3 contains 17 residues. The V gene's germline CDR1 is SEHNR and CDR2 FQNEAQ (reference sequence). The trim removed 5 bases at V and 7 bases at J, leaving 10 bases unmatched. The CDR3 bases are TGTGCCAGCAGCCACCCAACTAGCGGGGGGGCCGGCGGGGAGCTGTTTTTT. Protein sequence: CASSHPTSGGAGGELFF.

The genes are TRBV7-8 and TRBJ1-1; D ambiguous. The CDR3 spans 13 residues. The germline V and J ends were trimmed by 3 bases and 1 base, with 6 bases remaining between them. Germline lookup yields CDR1 SGHVS and CDR2 FQNEAQ. CDR3 protein: CASSFAPNTEAFF. The CDR3 bases are TGTGCCAGCAGCTTTGCCCCGAACACTGAAGCTTTCTTT.

V and J are TRBV18 and TRBJ2-7, with D perhaps assigned TRBD1 or TRBD2 (5 bases each). Germline-derived CDR1 and CDR2 are KGHSH and LQKENI. Trimming took off 5 bases at V and 3 bases at J, with 17 bases between the two ends. CDR3 length equals 15 residues. The CDR3 is CASSTTGTDIYEQYF. CDR3 nucleotide sequence: TGTGCCAGCTCAACCACCGGGACGGACATCTACGAGCAGTACTTC.

The V call is TRBV19, the J call TRBJ2-2; D possibly corresponds to TRBD1 (7 bases). The CDR3 totals 14 residues. V lost 0 bases and J lost 12, with 14 bases in between. Germline V CDR1 and CDR2: LNHDA, SQIVND (reference sequence). The CDR3 nucleotides are TGTGCCAGTAGTATAGAAGCGCAGGGGGGTAAGCTGTTTTTT. It codes for CASSIEAQGGKLFF.

The chain couples TRBV27 to TRBJ1-5; 11 bases agree with TRBD1. The length of the CDR3 is 15 residues. Germline values: CDR1 MNHEY, CDR2 SMNVEV (reference sequence). The V segment lost 2 bases and the J segment 4 bases; nucleotides outside the gene matches: 1. The CDR3 sequence: CASSLGTGGNQPQHF. CDR3 nucleotide sequence: TGTGCCAGCAGTTTAGGGACAGGGGGTAATCAGCCCCAGCATTTT.

V usage is TRBV6-4 and J usage is TRBJ2-3; tentatively, D is TRBD1 (5 bases). The germline CDR1 and CDR2 sequences are MRHNA and SNTAGT. V lost 6 bases to trimming and J lost 1 base, with 17 bases between them. CDR3 length equals 16 residues. The CDR3 here is CASSDRAGSGTDTQYF. Here the CDR3 DNA reads TGTGCCAGCAGCGACCGGGCAGGGTCGGGCACAGATACGCAGTATTTT.

The CDR3 DNA reads TGTGCCAGCAGCTTGGTAGGGGTAGGCTACACCTTC. The encoded protein is CASSLVGVGYTF. The chain is built from TRBV13 and TRBJ1-2; maybe TRBD1 (5 bases). Germline values: CDR1 PRHDT, CDR2 FYEKMQ (reference sequence). The CDR3 is 12 amino acids. With 3 bases removed from V and 8 bases from J, the gap between germline ends came to 10 bases.

V gene TRBV9 combines with J gene TRBJ2-1; no firm D call. Between the trimmed V and J ends, which lost 5 bases and 7 bases, there was a span of 10 bases. CDR1 and CDR2 (germline): SGDLS, YYNGEE. This CDR3 spans 12 amino acids. The DNA for the CDR3 is TGTGCCAGCAGTTACGGAGAGAATGAGCAGTTCTTC. Translation gives CASSYGENEQFF. Filled out from reference TRBV9 and TRBJ2-1, the complete variable domain reads DSGVTQTPKHLITATGQRVTLRCSPRSGDLSVYWYQQSLDQGLQFLIQYYNGEERAKGNILERFSAQQFPDLHSELNLSSLELGDSALYFCASSYGENEQFFGPGTRLTVL.

In its sample, this clone was seen once. The rearrangement links TRBV5-1 to TRBJ1-3, with TRBD1 matching 7 bases. Germline-derived CDR1 and CDR2 are SGHRS and YFSETQ. Germline trimming cut 4 bases from V and 2 bases from J; bases unmatched to any gene: 3. The CDR3 is 14 residues long. DNA of the CDR3: TGCGCCAGCAGCATCCAGGGGGCTGGAAACACCATATATTTT. Protein: CASSIQGAGNTIYF. The complete variable domain, with remaining parts taken from reference TRBV5-1 and TRBJ1-3, reads KAGVTQTPRYLIKTRGQQVTLSCSPISGHRSVSWYQQTPGQGLQFLFEYFSETQRNKGNFPGRFSGRQFSNSRSEMNVSTLELGDSALYLCASSIQGAGNTIYFGEGSWLTVV.

This clone has just a few counts. This chain joins TRBV7-2 and TRBJ1-2; 7 bases are shared with TRBD1. Per the germline V gene, CDR1 is SGHTA and CDR2 is FQGNSA. Germline trimming cut 1 base from V and 4 bases from J; bases unmatched to any gene: 6. CDR3 length equals 15 residues. The CDR3 DNA is TGTGCCAGCAGCTTAGGCACAGGGGCGGCCTATGGCTACACCTTC. This codes for CASSLGTGAAYGYTF. Complete variable domain (other parts from reference TRBV7-2 and TRBJ1-2): GAGVSQSPSNKVTEKGKDVELRCDPISGHTALYWYRQSLGQGLEFLIYFQGNSAPDKSGLPSDRFSAERTGGSVSTLTIQRTQQEDSAVYLCASSLGTGAAYGYTFGSGTRLTVV.

This clone has only one observation. This chain uses TRBV7-2 with TRBJ2-2; D gene uncertain. CDR3 length: 16 residues. V was shortened by 5 bases and J by 2 bases, with 15 bases between the two germline ends. Germline V gene data show CDR1 as SGHTA and CDR2 as FQGNSA. As DNA, the CDR3 is TGTGCCAGCAGCCCGCAGTCCATCCACAACACCGGGGAGCTGTTTTTT. Translating it yields CASSPQSIHNTGELFF.